This T cell receptor beta chain was documented in a study of T cell responses to AZD1222 COVID-19 vaccine. About the research overall: Pooled together were second doses at about 4 or about 12 weeks.

Measured with immunoSEQ multiplex PCR; TCRdb has only the in-frame clones, and not every one. The sample has 95,000 to 100,000 clones, about 86% seen once; the top ten hold roughly 1.4%. This receptor was obtained from an adult in good health. This specimen consisted of peripheral blood, obtained on day 0 of AZD1222 vaccination.

The chain's CDR3 is CASSIGLAGAYDTQYF. The CDR3 region has the DNA TGTGCCAGTAGTATTGGGCTAGCGGGAGCATATGATACGCAGTATTTT. The rearrangement uses TRBV19 and TRBJ2-3, with 10 bases fitting TRBD2. After removal of 3 bases from V and 6 bases from J, the junction contained 9 bases not matched to a gene. This CDR3 has 16 residues. CDR1 and CDR2 (germline): LNHDA, SQIVND (reference sequence).